The sequence of this T cell receptor gamma chain was determined in a study of in vitro expanded adult blood gammadelta T cells (dated by TCRdb to 2019 to 2021). Regarding the complete study: Among T cells, Vgamma9Vdelta2 cells made up between 94.4% and 100% of the sorted population, reflecting the sort purity. The study compared the TCR repertoire of Vgamma9Vdelta2 T cells expanded in vitro with a mistletoe-extract drug against those expanded with HMBPP or zoledronate. Cells from each donor were stimulated separately with HMBPP, zoledronate or AbnobaViscum P, and the TRG and TRD CDR3 repertoires were sequenced for each condition. The TCR repertoire analysis included a few subjects.

Broader findings and caveats from the paper: Every repertoire came from in vitro expanded cultures of healthy donor cells rather than from mistletoe-treated patients. CDR3 length, diversity and J usage of AbnobaViscum P-expanded Vgamma9Vdelta2 repertoires were found to be similar to those of HMBPP- and zoledronate-expanded repertoires, which suggested a polyclonal response. Top TRGV9 CDR3 clonotypes were largely public, being shared across donors and across all three stimulation conditions. The TRDV2 repertoire shared between treatments was found to be private to each donor, and TRD repertoires were clustered by subject rather than by stimulant in multidimensional scaling.

Library preparation was by 5' RACE. The RNeasy Micro Kit was used to extract RNA from around 9,900 sorted cells per sample. Libraries were generated by template-switch reverse transcription, after which the CDR3gamma and CDR3delta regions were amplified by PCR. The amplicons were sequenced on an Illumina MiSeq with the V2 300 kit, which gave 150 bp paired-end reads. The paper's processing steps were these. FastQC version 0.11.8 was used to assess read quality. MiXCR version 3.0.3 was used to build CDR3 sequences by aligning reads to GenBank TRG or TRD reference genes. MiXCR ran with default parameters, except that TRDD assembly used 3 instead of 5 consecutive nucleotides. Repertoire analyses, including normalized Shannon-Wiener diversity, clonotype tracking and multidimensional scaling, used VDJtools version 1.2.1 with default settings. Out-of-frame CDR3 sequences and those containing stop codons were excluded from analysis. Identical DNA sequences were merged into single rows after TCRdb reprocessed the public reads with CATT. Here the V and J calls rest on TCRdb's processing, not on the authors' analysis. The sample includes hundreds of gamma-chain clones, with roughly 13% observed a single time. The top ten clonotypes cover roughly 30% of the sample.

This clone is large (0.1 to 1%) in terms of sample share. Its antigen specificity is not known. No per-base quality is available; no much larger clone lies one base away. This specimen's treatment or condition label, per the study, means: aminobisphosphonate causing endogenous IPP accumulation, 1 uM. Live CD3+ TCRgammadelta+ Vgamma9+ Vdelta2+ T cells were FACS-sorted on a FACS Aria III after expansion. Before expansion, PBMC were pulsed with 0.75 to 1 uM zoledronate for one day and were then washed three times. Cultures were expanded for 12 to 15 days, with IL-2 replenished every 3 to 4 days. Once the one-day stimulant pulse was over, the cells were washed three times and then cultured in medium that contained 80 to 100 U/mL IL-2. Before culture, peripheral blood mononuclear cells were isolated by Lymphoprep gradient centrifugation and were cryopreserved in liquid nitrogen. Counted from cysteine to phenylalanine, this CDR3 has 20 amino acids. Kept here is only the CDR3 DNA, which spans 60 bases and is read in frame from base 1. The CDR1 and CDR2 encoded by the germline V gene (reference sequence) are GITISATS and ISYDGTV. At the junction V is shortened by 1 base and J by 3 bases; bases outside the gene matches: 12.

Material: gamma-delta T cells from peripheral blood expanded in culture, obtained from an in vitro culture stimulated with zoledronate. The chain joins TRGV9 to TRGJP. This clonotype was obtained from an adult in good health. For the CDR3, the sequence is CALWEVPKPMQELGKKIKVF. The DNA sequence is TGTGCCTTGTGGGAGGTCCCTAAACCGATGCAAGAGTTGGGCAAAAAAATCAAGGTATTT.